This T cell receptor beta chain was sequenced for a study of blood T cell repertoires in COVID-19. In the study overall: Collection of acute and convalescent COVID-19 samples took place in the United States, Italy and Spain. In each case, the material was cDNA or gDNA derived from T cells, B-cell-depleted T cells, or PBMCs.

The CDR3 consists of 12 residues. The ends were cut back, 0 bases at V and 8 bases at J, with 8 bases in the middle. Germline CDR1 and CDR2: SGHRS and YFSETQ. The authors' processing: Amplification with reference gene primers provided the estimates of nucleated cell counts. Profiled with immunoSEQ multiplex PCR; TCRdb holds only in-frame clones, not every one. From that table come the V and J calls and clone size; the DNA was used to work out D and trimming. The repertoire holds some 290,000 clones, with approximately 82% as singletons. Source material: peripheral blood. The chain has TRBV5-1 and TRBJ2-5; tentatively, D is TRBD2 (5 bases). This receptor was taken from a man aged 55-75 years who had recovered from COVID-19. In DNA form, the CDR3 reads TGCGCCAGCAGCTTGGAAGGGAGTACCCAGTACTTC. This sequence encodes CASSLEGSTQYF.